Presented here are 13 T cell receptor beta chains from one specimen sequenced in a study of CD8 T cells in Susac syndrome. Random-hexamer reverse transcription was applied to about 0.5 to 1 ug RNA. TCRdb recomputed calls from the immunoSEQ multiplex PCR reads with MiXCR, one row per CDR3 protein. The table has tens of thousands of distinct CDR3 sequences, 85% to 95% seen once. The sequenced sample consisted of CD4+ T cells from PBMCs. These receptors were taken from a human donor with Susac syndrome.

CDR3 bases: TGTGCCAGCATCTCACCAGGGGCTGGAAACACCATATATTTT. It is translated as CASISPGAGNTIYF. The chain combines TRBV6-6 with TRBJ1-3; D perhaps matches TRBD1 (6 bases). The CDR3 length is 14 residues. V lost 7 bases, J lost 2 bases, and 12 bases lay in between. Germline values: CDR1 MNHNY, CDR2 SVGAGI (reference sequence).

The chain links TRBV2 to TRBJ1-5, with unresolved D. This CDR3 comprises 12 residues. The V and J ends lost 9 bases and 0 bases respectively, with 6 bases between them. Germline lookup yields CDR1 SNHLY and CDR2 FYNNEI. Written as DNA, the CDR3 is TGTGCCAGTAGGGATAGCAATCAGCCCCAGCATTTT. Protein: CASRDSNQPQHF.

The chain joins TRBV28 to TRBJ2-1; tentatively, D is TRBD2 (7 bases). CDR1 is MDHEN, CDR2 SYDVKM, per germline. The CDR3 covers 16 residues. V lost 7 bases, J lost 1 base, and 17 bases lay in between. CDR3 protein: CASTPSGGRSYNEQFF. The CDR3, as DNA: TGTGCCAGCACCCCCTCGGGGGGCCGGTCCTACAATGAGCAGTTCTTC.

This sequence joins TRBV9 and TRBJ1-2, with a possible D match to TRBD1 (5 bases). The CDR3 has 12 amino acids. Trimming took 5 bases from V and 4 from J, leaving 9 bases between them. Germline CDR1 SGDLS, CDR2 YYNGEE. The CDR3 DNA reads as TGTGCCAGCAGGGAGGGGACCTATGGCTACACCTTC. Encoded protein: CASREGTYGYTF.

Only one count was recorded for this clonotype. The CDR3 is CSAEGGGASQFF. In DNA form, the CDR3 reads TGCAGCGCGGAGGGCGGGGGGGCATCGCAGTTCTTC. The gene calls are TRBV29-1 and TRBJ2-1; 9 bases line up with TRBD2. The CDR3 consists of 12 residues. Unmatched junction bases numbered 10, after V lost 7 bases and J lost 12 bases. Germline V CDR1 and CDR2: SQVTM, ANQGSEA.

This chain links TRBV28 with TRBJ1-2; possibly TRBD1 for D (6 bases). The V end lost 5 bases, the J end lost 8 bases, and 18 bases lay between the germline ends. Germline loops: CDR1 MDHEN, CDR2 SYDVKM. CDR3 length: 14 residues. This chain's CDR3 is CASSPGGAVWGYTF. In nucleotides, the CDR3 is TGTGCCAGCAGTCCGGGGGGCGCGGTATGGGGCTACACCTTC.

V usage is TRBV5-1 and J usage is TRBJ1-2; 7 bases match TRBD1. Germline-derived CDR1 and CDR2 are SGHRS and YFSETQ. Unmatched junction bases numbered 8, after V lost 1 base and J lost 8 bases. This CDR3 is built from 14 residues. CDR3 loop: CASSLRQGVDGYTF. The CDR3 bases are TGCGCCAGCAGCTTGCGACAGGGAGTGGACGGCTACACCTTC.

The rearrangement joins TRBV27 to TRBJ1-2; TRBD1 agrees at 8 bases. The CDR3 runs to 16 residues. V was clipped by 0 bases and J by 1 base; unmatched bases: 4. Germline lookup yields CDR1 MNHEY and CDR2 SMNVEV (reference sequence). The CDR3 protein is CASSLSSDRVNYGYTF. The CDR3 DNA reads as TGTGCCAGCAGTTTATCGTCGGACAGGGTTAACTATGGCTACACCTTC.

The chain joins TRBV30 to TRBJ2-1; TRBD2 agrees at 7 bases. CDR1 GTSNPN and CDR2 SVGIG come from the germline V gene (reference sequence). The CDR3 is 15 amino acids. V was clipped by 2 bases and J by 1 base; unmatched bases: 5. CDR3 amino acids: CAWSSTGRSYNEQFF. The DNA for the CDR3 is TGTGCCTGGAGTTCGACCGGGAGGTCCTACAATGAGCAGTTCTTC.

This sequence joins TRBV24-1 and TRBJ1-4; possibly TRBD1 for D (6 bases). The V end lost 9 bases, the J end lost 5 bases, and 12 bases lay between the germline ends. The CDR3 sequence is 13 residues long. CDR1 is KGHDR and CDR2 is SFDVKD in the germline V gene. CDR3: CATRGGGNEKLFF. As DNA, the CDR3 is TGTGCCACCCGTGGGGGGGGCAATGAAAAACTGTTTTTT.

The V call is TRBV7-9, the J call TRBJ2-1; D gene unclear. From germline, CDR1 is SEHNR and CDR2 FQNEAQ (reference sequence). The length of the CDR3 is 13 residues. Trimming shortened V by 3 bases and J by 8 bases, and 11 bases separated the two germline ends. The CDR3 nucleotides are TGTGCCAGCAGCTTCGGGTCCGTCGATGAGCAGTTCTTC. Its protein product is CASSFGSVDEQFF.

This clonotype was observed a handful of times. J is TRBJ1-5 and V is TRBV6-2 or TRBV6-3; no clear D gene. The CDR3 spans 13 residues. V was cut by 2 bases and J by 4 bases, with 6 bases left in between. Germline V gene sequence: CDR1 MNHEY, CDR2 SVGEGT. CDR3 nucleotide sequence: TGTGCCAGCAGTTACATGGGGAATCAGCCCCAGCATTTT. Amino acid sequence: CASSYMGNQPQHF.

This chain joins TRBV6-4 and TRBJ2-3; D uncertain. V lost 4 bases and J lost 2, with 7 bases in between. Germline assignment: CDR1 MRHNA and CDR2 SNTAGT. This CDR3 spans 13 amino acids. The CDR3 loop reads CASSASDTDTQYF. The CDR3, as DNA: TGTGCCAGCAGTGCCTCGGACACAGATACGCAGTATTTT.